These T cell receptor beta chains were read from a single sample in a study of cytomegalovirus exposure and HLA in healthy donors. The protocol was immunoSEQ multiplex PCR, while the TCRdb copy is restricted to in-frame clones and leaves out a portion. The sample holds over 100,000 clones, more than 60% seen once. Sequenced material: PBMCs. The receptors were gathered from a middle-aged man in good health and CMV-seropositive. Each CDR3 is given with its conserved first and last residue. The D gene is left open where the match is weak. Clone size is not always given. Where it is, it says once, few, many or a class for expanded clones.

TRBV18	TRBD1	NA	TRBJ2-7	TGTGCCAGCTCACCAGGGACAGGGTCCTACGAGCAGTACTTC	CASSPGTGSYEQYF
TRBV2	NA	NA	TRBJ1-5	TGTGCCAGCAGTGAGGAGGGATATAGCAATCAGCCCCAGCATTTT	CASSEEGYSNQPQHF
TRBV15	TRBD1	NA	TRBJ2-1	TGTGCCACCAGACCTGGACAGGGGGCGCGAAATGAGCAGTTCTTC	CATRPGQGARNEQFF
TRBV19	NA	few	TRBJ1-5	TGTGCCAGTAGTATCGTCGGGGGTTCGGGCAATCAGCCCCAGCATTTT	CASSIVGGSGNQPQHF
TRBV7-2	NA	NA	TRBJ1-4	TGTGCCAGCAGCCGCAATTATCAGGCACGTAATGAAAAACTGTTTTTT	CASSRNYQARNEKLFF
TRBV19	TRBD2	NA	TRBJ2-1	TGTGCCAGCCAGAGGGACTTAGCGGGAGGGCCCTATTACAATGAGCAGTTCTTC	CASQRDLAGGPYYNEQFF
TRBV9	NA	NA	TRBJ1-1	TGTGCCAGCAGCGCGGCCCCCGCGACAGGGAACACTGAAGCTTTCTTT	CASSAAPATGNTEAFF
TRBV27	TRBD1	medium-sized	TRBJ1-2	TGTGCCAGCAGGCCGGGACAGGGACAAGGTGGCTACACCTTC	CASRPGQGQGGYTF
TRBV15	TRBD2	NA	TRBJ2-1	TGTGCCACCAGCTACTCGGCTAGCGGGAGGAATGAGCAGTTCTTC	CATSYSASGRNEQFF
TRBV11-2	NA	NA	TRBJ2-7	TGTGCCAGCAGCTTCCCCTCAAGCGGTAGCTCCTACGAGCAGTACTTC	CASSFPSSGSSYEQYF
TRBV5-6	NA	NA	TRBJ1-1	TGTGCCAGCGGCCTCACAGGCAGGGACACTGAAGCTTTCTTT	CASGLTGRDTEAFF
TRBV7-7	NA	NA	TRBJ2-5	TGTGCTAGCAGCATAGGGCAGCAAGAGACCCAGTACTTC	CASSIGQQETQYF
TRBV28	TRBD1	NA	TRBJ1-1	TGTGCCAGCAGTTCAGGGGGTTCCACTGAAGCTTTCTTT	CASSSGGSTEAFF
TRBV19	TRBD1	NA	TRBJ2-5	TGTGCCAGTAGTATTATGGGACAGATTCAAGAGACCCAGTACTTC	CASSIMGQIQETQYF
TRBV18	TRBD1	NA	TRBJ2-2	TGTGCCGGGGGGACAGGCGCGAACACCGGGGAGCTGTTTTTT	CAGGTGANTGELFF
TRBV6-5	TRBD1	NA	TRBJ2-7	TGTGCCAGCAGGTCCAGGGGGCTAGGCGCCTACGAGCAGTACTTC	CASRSRGLGAYEQYF
TRBV11-2	NA	NA	TRBJ2-7	TGTGCCAGCAGCCGACCTGGGGAGACCTACGAGCAGTACTTC	CASSRPGETYEQYF
TRBV18	NA	NA	TRBJ2-7	TGTGCCAGCTCACACTCGCAGGGGTTCGACGAGCAGTACTTC	CASSHSQGFDEQYF
TRBV2	TRBD1	few	TRBJ1-3	TGTGCCACGAGACAGGGAAGTGGAAACACCATATATTTT	CATRQGSGNTIYF
TRBV19	TRBD1	few	TRBJ1-5	TGTGCCAGTAACACCCCGGGCGACAGGGGGTGGACGAGGGGCCAGCCCCAGCATTTT	CASNTPGDRGWTRGQPQHF
TRBV28	TRBD1	NA	TRBJ1-2	TGTGCCAGCAGTTTGGGTACAGGGGGCGATGGCTACACCTTC	CASSLGTGGDGYTF
TRBV19	NA	NA	TRBJ2-3	TGTGCCAGTAGTATCGGGAGCCCAGATACGCAGTATTTT	CASSIGSPDTQYF
TRBV14	NA	NA	TRBJ1-1	TGTGCCAGCAGCCAAGTTAGGCAGGAATTTGAAGCTTTCTTT	CASSQVRQEFEAFF
TRBV28	TRBD1	NA	TRBJ2-7	TGTGCCAGCAGTGGAGGGACAGGGTCCTACGAGCAGTACTTC	CASSGGTGSYEQYF
TRBV30	NA	NA	TRBJ2-2	TGTGCCTGGGTCCCCTTCACCGGGGAGCTGTTTTTT	CAWVPFTGELFF
TRBV19	TRBD1	many	TRBJ1-2	TGTGCCAGTAGTATCGCCGGGACAGGGGGGTACGGCTACACCTTC	CASSIAGTGGYGYTF
TRBV7-3	NA	NA	TRBJ2-2	TGTGCCAGCAGCTTAAACCCCCCGACAGCGAACACCGGGGAGCTGTTTTTT	CASSLNPPTANTGELFF
TRBV6-5	NA	NA	TRBJ2-1	TGTGCCAGCAGTTCCCCAGGGAATGAGCAGTTCTTC	CASSSPGNEQFF
TRBV29-1	TRBD1	NA	TRBJ1-2	TGCAGCGTCGCGGACAGGGAATATGGCTACACCTTC	CSVADREYGYTF
TRBV5-4	TRBD1	few	TRBJ1-2	TGTGCCAGCAGCCACGAGACAGGGAACTATGGCTACACCTTC	CASSHETGNYGYTF
TRBV6-5	TRBD1	NA	TRBJ1-2	TGTGCCAGCAGTTACTCGAGAAGGGGGCGTTATGGCTACACCTTC	CASSYSRRGRYGYTF
TRBV19	TRBD1	NA	TRBJ1-4	TGTGCCAGTATGGACAGGGCAACTAATGAAAAACTGTTTTTT	CASMDRATNEKLFF
TRBV6-6	NA	NA	TRBJ2-3	TGTGCCAGCCGCCCGCCGGAGAGGGCAGATACGCAGTATTTT	CASRPPERADTQYF
TRBV29-1	NA	NA	TRBJ1-4	TGCAGCGTTGGGGAAGGGGGTGATGAAAAACTGTTTTTT	CSVGEGGDEKLFF
TRBV5-6	TRBD2	NA	TRBJ2-7	TGTGCCAGCAGCTTGGTGGGTAGCGGGGGGTCCTACGAGCAGTACTTC	CASSLVGSGGSYEQYF
TRBV4-1	TRBD1	NA	TRBJ1-3	TGCGCCAGCAGCCAGGCCGCCGGGACAGTGGGAAACACCATATATTTT	CASSQAAGTVGNTIYF
TRBV5-5	NA	few	TRBJ1-1	TGTGCCAGCCGCTGGACTGGAAACACTGAAGCTTTCTTT	CASRWTGNTEAFF
TRBV28	TRBD2	few	TRBJ2-3	TGTGCCAGCAGTACCCCAAGCGCGGGAGGAAGCACAGATACGCAGTATTTT	CASSTPSAGGSTDTQYF
TRBV5-8	NA	NA	TRBJ2-7	TGTGCCAGCAGCTCGGACAAAACCTACGAGCAGTACTTC	CASSSDKTYEQYF
TRBV7-3	NA	NA	TRBJ1-6	TGTGCCAGCAGCACAACACAGGATTCACCCCTCCACTTT	CASSTTQDSPLHF
TRBV11-2	TRBD1	NA	TRBJ1-1	TGTGCCAGCAGCTTCGGACAGGGGATGTTGAACACTGAAGCTTTCTTT	CASSFGQGMLNTEAFF
TRBV7-9	NA	NA	TRBJ1-5	TGTGCCAGCAGCTACAGGACAGTTGACCAGCCCCAGCATTTT	CASSYRTVDQPQHF
TRBV6-1	TRBD1	few	TRBJ1-1	TGTGCCAGCAGTCCACACAGGGGGCTGTCTGAAGCTTTCTTT	CASSPHRGLSEAFF
TRBV28	TRBD1	NA	TRBJ2-5	TGTGCCAGCAGTTCTCCTGGGACAGGGGAAGAGACCCAGTACTTC	CASSSPGTGEETQYF
TRBV19	NA	NA	TRBJ2-2	TGTGCCAGTAGTGGCCCCGGGGGGCGGGAGTTCACCGGGGAGCTGTTTTTT	CASSGPGGREFTGELFF
TRBV29-1	TRBD2	NA	TRBJ2-3	TGCAGCGTTGCGGTGACTAGCGGGGGAGGAACAGATACGCAGTATTTT	CSVAVTSGGGTDTQYF
TRBV7-9	NA	NA	TRBJ1-2	TGTGCCAGCACTACCCAGCAGGCCGGAGGCTACACCTTC	CASTTQQAGGYTF
TRBV7-6	NA	NA	TRBJ1-3	TGTGCCAGCAGCTTAGCGTTGAGCACCTCTGGAAACACCATATATTTT	CASSLALSTSGNTIYF
TRBV10-3	TRBD1	NA	TRBJ1-1	TGTGCCATCAGAACGGACTCAGGGGGCACTGAAGCTTTCTTT	CAIRTDSGGTEAFF
TRBV19	TRBD2	NA	TRBJ2-1	TGTGCCAGTAGTATAGGACCGGGACTAGCGGTAAACAATGAGCAGTTCTTC	CASSIGPGLAVNNEQFF